The clone carrying this T cell receptor (beta chain) was counted once. The source of the sample is a study of blood T cell repertoires in COVID-19. Overall study context: In each case, the material was cDNA or gDNA derived from T cells, B-cell-depleted T cells, or PBMCs.

V was clipped by 4 bases and J by 15 bases; unmatched bases: 10. The CDR3 spans 12 residues. Germline V gene lookup returns CDR1 SGHRS and CDR2 YFSETQ. Clones were sequenced by immunoSEQ multiplex PCR, and TCRdb holds only the in-frame ones, with some missing. The repertoire holds approximately 460,000 clones, with roughly 87% as singletons. Enrollment of patients from Seattle took place during active infection, with longitudinal follow-up. The sequencing sample was made of peripheral blood. The TCR was taken from a young man with COVID-19, enrolled during active disease. The chain recombines TRBV5-1 with TRBJ2-1; 7 bases are a match to TRBD2. CDR3 sequence reads: CASSLPAGVWFF. The CDR3 region has the DNA TGCGCCAGCAGCCTCCCGGCGGGGGTATGGTTCTTC.